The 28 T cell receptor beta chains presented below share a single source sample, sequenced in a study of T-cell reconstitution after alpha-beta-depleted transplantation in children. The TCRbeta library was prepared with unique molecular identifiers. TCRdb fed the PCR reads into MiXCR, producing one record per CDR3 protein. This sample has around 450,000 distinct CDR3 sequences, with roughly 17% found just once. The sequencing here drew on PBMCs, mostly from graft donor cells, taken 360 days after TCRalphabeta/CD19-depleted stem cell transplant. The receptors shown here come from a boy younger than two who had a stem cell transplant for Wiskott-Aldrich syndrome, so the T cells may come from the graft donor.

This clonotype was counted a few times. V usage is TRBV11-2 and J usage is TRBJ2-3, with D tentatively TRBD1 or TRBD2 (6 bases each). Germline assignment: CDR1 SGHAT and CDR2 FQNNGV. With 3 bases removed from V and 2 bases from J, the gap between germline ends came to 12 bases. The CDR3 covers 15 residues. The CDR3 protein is CASSFLRGATDTQYF. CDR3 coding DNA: TGTGCCAGCAGCTTCCTTAGGGGGGCCACAGATACGCAGTATTTT.

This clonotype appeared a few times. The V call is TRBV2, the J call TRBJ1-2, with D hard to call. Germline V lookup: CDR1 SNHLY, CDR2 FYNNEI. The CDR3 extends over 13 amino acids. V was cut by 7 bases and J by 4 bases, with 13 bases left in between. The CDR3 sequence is CASNLKGGYGYTF. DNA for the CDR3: TGTGCCAGCAATCTCAAAGGAGGCTATGGCTACACCTTC. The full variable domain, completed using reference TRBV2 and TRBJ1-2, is EPEVTQTPSHQVTQMGQEVILRCVPISNHLYFYWYRQILGQKVEFLVSFYNNEISEKSEIFDDQFSVERPDGSNFTLKIRSTKLEDSAMYFCASNLKGGYGYTFGSGTRLTVV.

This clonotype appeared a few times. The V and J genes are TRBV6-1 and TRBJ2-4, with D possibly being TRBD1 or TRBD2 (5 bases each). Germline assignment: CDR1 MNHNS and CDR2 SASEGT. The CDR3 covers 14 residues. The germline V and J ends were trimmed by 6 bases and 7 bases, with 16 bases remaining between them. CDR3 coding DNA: TGTGCCAGCAGCCCCTTGGGGGTCGGGAACATTCAGTACTTC. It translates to CASSPLGVGNIQYF.

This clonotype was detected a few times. CDR3 in amino acids: CSVEGLAGGMETQYF. The CDR3 DNA reads as TGCAGCGTTGAAGGACTAGCGGGAGGGATGGAGACCCAGTACTTC. J is TRBJ2-5 and V is TRBV29-1, with 14 positions matching TRBD2. V lost 1 base and J lost 5; bases outside the gene matches: 3. Germline-derived CDR1 and CDR2 are SQVTM and ANQGSEA. The CDR3 contains 15 residues.

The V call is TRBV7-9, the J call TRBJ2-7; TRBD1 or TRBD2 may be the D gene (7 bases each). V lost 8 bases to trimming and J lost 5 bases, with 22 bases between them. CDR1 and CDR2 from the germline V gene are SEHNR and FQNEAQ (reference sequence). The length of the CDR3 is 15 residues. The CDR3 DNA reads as TGTGCCAGCTCCTACACCAACAGGGGAGGGGACGAGCAGTACTTC. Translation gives CASSYTNRGGDEQYF.

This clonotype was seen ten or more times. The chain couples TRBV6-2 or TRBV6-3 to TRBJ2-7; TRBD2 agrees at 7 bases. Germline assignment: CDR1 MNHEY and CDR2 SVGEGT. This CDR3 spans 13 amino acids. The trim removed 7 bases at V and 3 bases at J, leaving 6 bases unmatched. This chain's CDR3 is CASTHRTSYEQYF. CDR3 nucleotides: TGTGCCAGCACCCACCGGACTAGCTACGAGCAGTACTTC.

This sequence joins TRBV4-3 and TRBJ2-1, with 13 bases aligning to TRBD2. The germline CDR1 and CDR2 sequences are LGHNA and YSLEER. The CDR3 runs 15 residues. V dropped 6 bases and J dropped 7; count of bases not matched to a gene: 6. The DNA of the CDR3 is TGCGCCAGCAGTACTGGACTAGCGGGAGTTAATGAGCAGTTCTTC. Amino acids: CASSTGLAGVNEQFF.

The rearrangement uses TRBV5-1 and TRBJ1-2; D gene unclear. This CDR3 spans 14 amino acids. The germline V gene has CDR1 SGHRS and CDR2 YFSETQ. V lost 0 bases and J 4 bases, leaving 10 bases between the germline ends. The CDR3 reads CASSLASRVYGYTF. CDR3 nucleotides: TGCGCCAGCAGCTTGGCCTCTAGAGTCTATGGCTACACCTTC.

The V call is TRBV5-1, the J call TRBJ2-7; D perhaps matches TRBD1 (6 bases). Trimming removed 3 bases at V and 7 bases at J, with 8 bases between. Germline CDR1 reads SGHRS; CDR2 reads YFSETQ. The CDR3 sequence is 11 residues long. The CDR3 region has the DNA TGCGCCAGCAGCTACAGGGAAGAGCAGTACTTC. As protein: CASSYREEQYF.

The CDR3: CSARGQVVGPSYEQYF. CDR3 coding DNA: TGCAGTGCTAGAGGTCAGGTCGTGGGGCCTTCCTACGAGCAGTACTTC. This rearrangement joins TRBV20-1 to TRBJ2-7; possible D gene TRBD1, 5 bases. The length of the CDR3 is 16 residues. The germline gives CDR1 DFQATT, CDR2 SNEGSKA (reference sequence). V was clipped by 1 base and J by 1 base, with 17 bases between them.

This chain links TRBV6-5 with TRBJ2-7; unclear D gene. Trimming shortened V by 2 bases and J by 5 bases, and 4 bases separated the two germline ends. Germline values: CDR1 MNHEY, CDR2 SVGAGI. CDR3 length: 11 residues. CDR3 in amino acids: CASSYKDEQYF. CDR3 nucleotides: TGTGCCAGCAGTTACAAGGACGAGCAGTACTTC.

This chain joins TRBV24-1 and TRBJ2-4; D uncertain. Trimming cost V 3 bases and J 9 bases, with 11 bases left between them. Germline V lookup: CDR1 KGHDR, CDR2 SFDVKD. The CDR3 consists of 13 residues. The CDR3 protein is CATSDHKGSIQYF. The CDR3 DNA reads TGTGCCACCAGTGATCATAAGGGAAGCATTCAGTACTTC.

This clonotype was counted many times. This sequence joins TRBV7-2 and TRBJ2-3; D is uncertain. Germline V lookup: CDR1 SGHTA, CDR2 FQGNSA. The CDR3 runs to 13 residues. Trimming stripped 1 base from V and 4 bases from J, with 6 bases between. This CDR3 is CASSLESADTQYF. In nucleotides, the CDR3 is TGTGCCAGCAGCTTAGAGTCTGCAGATACGCAGTATTTT.

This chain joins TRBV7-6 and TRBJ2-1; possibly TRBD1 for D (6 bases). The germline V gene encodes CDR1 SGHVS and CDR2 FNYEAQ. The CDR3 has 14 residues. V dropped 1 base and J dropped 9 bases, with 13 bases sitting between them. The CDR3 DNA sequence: TGTGCCAGCAGCTTAGTCTTGAGGGGGTCTGAGCAGTTCTTC. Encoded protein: CASSLVLRGSEQFF. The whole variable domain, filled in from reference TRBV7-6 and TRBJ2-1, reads GAGVSQSPRYKVTKRGQDVALRCDPISGHVSLYWYRQALGQGPEFLTYFNYEAQQDKSGLPNDRFSAERPEGSISTLTIQRTEQRDSAMYRCASSLVLRGSEQFFGPGTRLTVL.

Here the CDR3 reads CASSLALGKTYEQYF. In DNA, the CDR3 is TGTGCCAGCAGCTTAGCCTTGGGGAAGACCTACGAGCAGTACTTC. This chain uses TRBV11-2 with TRBJ2-7; D ambiguous. This CDR3 has 15 amino acids. Per the germline V gene, CDR1 is SGHAT and CDR2 is FQNNGV. V was shortened by 1 base and J by 2 bases, with 12 bases between the two germline ends. Looking up the rest from reference TRBV11-2 and TRBJ2-7 gives the full variable domain: EAGVAQSPRYKIIEKRQSVAFWCNPISGHATLYWYQQILGQGPKLLIQFQNNGVVDDSQLPKDRFSAERLKGVDSTLKIQPAKLEDSAVYLCASSLALGKTYEQYFGPGTRLTVT.

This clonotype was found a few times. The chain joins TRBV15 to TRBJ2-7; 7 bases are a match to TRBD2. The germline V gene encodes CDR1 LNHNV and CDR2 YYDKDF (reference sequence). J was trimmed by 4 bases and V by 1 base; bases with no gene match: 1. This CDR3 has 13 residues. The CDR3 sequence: CATSRGGLYEQYF. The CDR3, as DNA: TGTGCCACCAGCAGAGGGGGACTATACGAGCAGTACTTC.

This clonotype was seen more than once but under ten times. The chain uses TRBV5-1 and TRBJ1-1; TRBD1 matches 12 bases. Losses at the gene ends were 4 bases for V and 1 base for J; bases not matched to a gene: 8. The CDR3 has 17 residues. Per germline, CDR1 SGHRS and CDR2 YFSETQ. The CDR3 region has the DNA TGCGCCAGCAGCCACCGGGACAGGGGGCAGGGGAACACTGAAGCTTTCTTT. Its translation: CASSHRDRGQGNTEAFF. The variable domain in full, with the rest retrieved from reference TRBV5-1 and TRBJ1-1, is KAGVTQTPRYLIKTRGQQVTLSCSPISGHRSVSWYQQTPGQGLQFLFEYFSETQRNKGNFPGRFSGRQFSNSRSEMNVSTLELGDSALYLCASSHRDRGQGNTEAFFGQGTRLTVV.

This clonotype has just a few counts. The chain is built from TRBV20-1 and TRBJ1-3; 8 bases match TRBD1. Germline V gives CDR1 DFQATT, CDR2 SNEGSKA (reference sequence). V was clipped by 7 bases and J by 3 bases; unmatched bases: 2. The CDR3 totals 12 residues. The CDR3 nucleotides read TGCAGTGTTACAGGGGGTGGAAACACCATATATTTT. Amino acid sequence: CSVTGGGNTIYF.

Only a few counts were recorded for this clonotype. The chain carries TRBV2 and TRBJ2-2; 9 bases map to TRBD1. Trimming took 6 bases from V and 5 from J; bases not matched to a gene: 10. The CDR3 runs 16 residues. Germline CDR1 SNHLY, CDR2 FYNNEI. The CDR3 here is CASRDTGGERTGELFF. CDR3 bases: TGTGCCAGCAGGGATACAGGGGGCGAAAGAACCGGGGAGCTGTTTTTT.

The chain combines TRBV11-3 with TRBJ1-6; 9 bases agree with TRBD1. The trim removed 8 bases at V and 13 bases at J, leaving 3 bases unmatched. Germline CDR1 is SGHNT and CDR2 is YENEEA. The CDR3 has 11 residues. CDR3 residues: CASGDREPLHF. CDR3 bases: TGTGCCAGCGGGGACAGGGAGCCCCTCCACTTT.

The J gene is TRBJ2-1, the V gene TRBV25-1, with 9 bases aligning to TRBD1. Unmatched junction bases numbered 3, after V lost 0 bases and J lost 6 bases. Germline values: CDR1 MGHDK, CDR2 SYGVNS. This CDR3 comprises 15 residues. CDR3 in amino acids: CASSEYGQGTNEQFF. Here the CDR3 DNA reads TGTGCCAGCAGTGAATATGGACAGGGGACCAATGAGCAGTTCTTC. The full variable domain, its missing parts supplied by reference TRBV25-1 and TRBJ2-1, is EADIYQTPRYLVIGTGKKITLECSQTMGHDKMYWYQQDPGMELHLIHYSYGVNSTEKGDLSSESTVSRIRTEHFPLTLESARPSHTSQYLCASSEYGQGTNEQFFGPGTRLTVL.

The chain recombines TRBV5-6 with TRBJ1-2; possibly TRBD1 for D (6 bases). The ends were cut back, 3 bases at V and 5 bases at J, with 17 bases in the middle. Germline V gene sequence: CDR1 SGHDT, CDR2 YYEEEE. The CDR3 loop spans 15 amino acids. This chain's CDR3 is CASSSRDKAIYGYTF. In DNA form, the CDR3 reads TGTGCCAGCAGCTCCCGGGACAAGGCCATTTATGGCTACACCTTC.

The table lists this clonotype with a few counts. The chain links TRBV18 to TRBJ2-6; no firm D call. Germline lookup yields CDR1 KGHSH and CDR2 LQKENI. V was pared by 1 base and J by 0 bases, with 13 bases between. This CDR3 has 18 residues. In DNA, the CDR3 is TGTGCCAGCTCACCACGAGAGTGGGTGCTCTCTGGGGCCAACGTCCTGACTTTC. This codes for CASSPREWVLSGANVLTF.

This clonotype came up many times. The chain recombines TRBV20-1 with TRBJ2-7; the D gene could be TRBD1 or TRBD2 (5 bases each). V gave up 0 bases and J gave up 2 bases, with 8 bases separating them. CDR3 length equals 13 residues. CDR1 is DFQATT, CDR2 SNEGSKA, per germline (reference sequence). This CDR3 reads CSARDRGTYEQYF. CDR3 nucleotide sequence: TGCAGTGCTAGAGATCGGGGCACCTACGAGCAGTACTTC.

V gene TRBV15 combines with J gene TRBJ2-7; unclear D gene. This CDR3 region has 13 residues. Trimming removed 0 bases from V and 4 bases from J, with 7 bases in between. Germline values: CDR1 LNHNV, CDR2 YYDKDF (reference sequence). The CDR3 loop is CATSRDFPYEQYF. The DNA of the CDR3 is TGTGCCACCAGCAGAGATTTCCCTTACGAGCAGTACTTC.

The CDR3 is CASSLLNGVYNEQFF. The DNA for the CDR3 is TGTGCCAGCAGCTTGCTTAACGGGGTTTACAATGAGCAGTTCTTC. This sequence joins TRBV11-3 and TRBJ2-1; a weak D match, TRBD2 (5 bases). This CDR3 spans 15 amino acids. Germline-derived CDR1 and CDR2 are SGHNT and YENEEA. V was trimmed by 3 bases and J by 4 bases, leaving 13 bases between them.

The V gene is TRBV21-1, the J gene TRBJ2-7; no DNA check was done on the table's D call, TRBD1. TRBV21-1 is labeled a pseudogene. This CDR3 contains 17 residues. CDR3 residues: CASTYGPRTAMTYEQYF. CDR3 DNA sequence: TGTGCCAGCACCTATGGCCCGAGGACAGCGATGACCTACGAGCAGTACTTC.

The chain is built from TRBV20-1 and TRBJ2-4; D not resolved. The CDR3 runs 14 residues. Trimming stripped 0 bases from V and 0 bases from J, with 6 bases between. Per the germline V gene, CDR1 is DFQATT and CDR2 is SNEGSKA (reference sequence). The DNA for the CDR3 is TGCAGTGCTAGAGAAGTGGTAGCCAAAAACATTCAGTACTTC. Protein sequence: CSAREVVAKNIQYF.